This T cell receptor (beta chain) was identified during a study of vaccination and CD4 T cells after COVID-19. Cultured CD4+ T cell DNA was sequenced using the Oncomine TCR Beta short-read assay. TCRdb re-derived calls from the PCR reads in MiXCR, one entry per CDR3 protein. The data show around 12,000 distinct CDR3 sequences, with roughly half seen just once and over 9.5% held by the top ten. With regard to this clonotype: Its antigen is currently unknown.

The CDR3 consists of 15 residues. The V and J ends lost 6 bases and 8 bases respectively, with 17 bases between them. CDR1 and CDR2 (germline): MDHEN, SYDVKM. The sample's treatment: approximately nine-day PBMC culture with coronavirus spike peptide pools or control peptides (ViraFEST assay). The rearrangement links TRBV28 to TRBJ1-6; D remains ambiguous. The sequence was obtained from a human donor who had recovered from COVID-19. Sequencing was carried out using CD4+ T cells from blood, cultured in vitro. CDR3 sequence: CASSPAWRVDSPLHF. CDR3 nucleotide sequence: TGTGCCAGCAGCCCCGCGTGGAGGGTTGATTCACCCCTCCACTTT.